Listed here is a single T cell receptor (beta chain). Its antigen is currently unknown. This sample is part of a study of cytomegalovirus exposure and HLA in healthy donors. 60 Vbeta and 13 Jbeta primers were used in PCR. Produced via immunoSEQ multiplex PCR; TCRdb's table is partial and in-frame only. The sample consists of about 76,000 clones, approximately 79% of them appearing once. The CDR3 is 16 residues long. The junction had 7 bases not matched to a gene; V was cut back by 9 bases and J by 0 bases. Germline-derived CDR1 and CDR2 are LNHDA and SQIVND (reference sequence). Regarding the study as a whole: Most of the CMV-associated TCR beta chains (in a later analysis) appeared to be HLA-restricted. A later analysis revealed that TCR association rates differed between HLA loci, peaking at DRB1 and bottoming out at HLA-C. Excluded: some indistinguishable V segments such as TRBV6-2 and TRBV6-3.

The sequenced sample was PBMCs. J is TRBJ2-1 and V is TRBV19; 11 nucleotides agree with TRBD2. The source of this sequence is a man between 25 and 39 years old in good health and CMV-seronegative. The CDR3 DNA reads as TGTGCCAGCAAGACTAGCGGGGTGAGCTCCTACAATGAGCAGTTCTTC. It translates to CASKTSGVSSYNEQFF.